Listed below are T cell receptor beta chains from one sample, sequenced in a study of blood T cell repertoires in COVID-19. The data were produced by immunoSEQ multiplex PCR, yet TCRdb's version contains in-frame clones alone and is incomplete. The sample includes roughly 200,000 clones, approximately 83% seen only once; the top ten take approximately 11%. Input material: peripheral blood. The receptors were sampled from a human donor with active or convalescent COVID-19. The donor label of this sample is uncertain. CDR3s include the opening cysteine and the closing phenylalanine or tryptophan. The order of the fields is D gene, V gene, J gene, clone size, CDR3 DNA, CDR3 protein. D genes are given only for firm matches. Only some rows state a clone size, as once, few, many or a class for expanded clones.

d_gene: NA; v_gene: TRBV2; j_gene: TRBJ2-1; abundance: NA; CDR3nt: TGTGCCAGCAGTGTAGGGGGTGGGTCCTACAATGAGCAGTTCTTC; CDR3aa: CASSVGGGSYNEQFF
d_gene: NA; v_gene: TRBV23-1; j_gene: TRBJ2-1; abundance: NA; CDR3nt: TGCGCCAGCACCTCGGAAATGACAGCTTCTAGGGCTTCCTACAATGAGCAGTTCTTC; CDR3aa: CASTSEMTASRASYNEQFF
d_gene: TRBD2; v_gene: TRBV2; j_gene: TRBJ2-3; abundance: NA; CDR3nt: TGTGCCAGCAGGAATCCCTCTGGACTAGCGGGACTCACAGATACGCAGTATTTT; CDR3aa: CASRNPSGLAGLTDTQYF
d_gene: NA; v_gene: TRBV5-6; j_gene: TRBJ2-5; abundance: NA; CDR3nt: TGTGCCAGCACTCACAGGGACCAAGAGACCCAGTACTTC; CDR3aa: CASTHRDQETQYF
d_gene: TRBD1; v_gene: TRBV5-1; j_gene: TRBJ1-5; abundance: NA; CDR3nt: TGCGCCAGCAGCAGCCGGGACAGGGTACAGCCCCAGCATTTT; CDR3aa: CASSSRDRVQPQHF
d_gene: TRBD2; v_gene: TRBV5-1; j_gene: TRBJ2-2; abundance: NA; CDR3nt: TGCGCCAGCAGGTTAGCGGGAGTCGGTACCGGGGAGCTGTTTTTT; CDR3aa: CASRLAGVGTGELFF
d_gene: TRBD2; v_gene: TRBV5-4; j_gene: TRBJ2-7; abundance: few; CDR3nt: TGTGCCAGCAGCTTGATCGATACTAGCGGGAGGTACGAGCAGTACTTC; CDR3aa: CASSLIDTSGRYEQYF
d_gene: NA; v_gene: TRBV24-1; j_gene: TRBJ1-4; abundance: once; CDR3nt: TGTGCCACCAGTGATTCTGGGGCTGAAAAACTGTTTTTT; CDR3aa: CATSDSGAEKLFF
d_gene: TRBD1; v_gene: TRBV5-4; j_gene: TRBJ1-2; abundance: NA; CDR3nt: TGTGCCAGCAGCTGGGGATCCGGGACAGGGTATGGCTACACCTTC; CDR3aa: CASSWGSGTGYGYTF
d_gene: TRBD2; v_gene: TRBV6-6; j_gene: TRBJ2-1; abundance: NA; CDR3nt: TGTGCCAGCAGACGACAGGGGGATAACTGGACTAGCGGGAGAAGAAATGAGCAGTTCTTC; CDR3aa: CASRRQGDNWTSGRRNEQFF
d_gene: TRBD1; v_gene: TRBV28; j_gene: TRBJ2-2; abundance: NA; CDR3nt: TGTGCCAGCAGGGCCGGGACAGGGGACACCGGGGAGCTGTTTTTT; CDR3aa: CASRAGTGDTGELFF
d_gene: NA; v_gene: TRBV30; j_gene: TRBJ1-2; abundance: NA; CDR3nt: TGTGCCTGGAGTGCCACGACAGGAAGCTATGGCTACACCTTC; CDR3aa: CAWSATTGSYGYTF
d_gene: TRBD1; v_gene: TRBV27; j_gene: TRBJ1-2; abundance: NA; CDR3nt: TGTGCCAGCAGTTTAAGGACCGGGACAGGGAACCTCGGGGGCTACACCTTC; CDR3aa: CASSLRTGTGNLGGYTF
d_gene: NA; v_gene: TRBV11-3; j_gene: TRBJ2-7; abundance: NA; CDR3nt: TGTGCCAGCAGCTTCGACTATTCCTACGAGCAGTACTTC; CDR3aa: CASSFDYSYEQYF
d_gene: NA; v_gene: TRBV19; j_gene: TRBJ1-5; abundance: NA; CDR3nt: TGTGCCAGTAGTATCGCGGGGGGATGGAATCAGCCCCAGCATTTT; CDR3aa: CASSIAGGWNQPQHF
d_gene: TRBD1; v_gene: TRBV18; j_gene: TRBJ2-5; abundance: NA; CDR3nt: TGTGCCAGCTCACAACAGGGGGCTGAGACCCAGTACTTC; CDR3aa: CASSQQGAETQYF
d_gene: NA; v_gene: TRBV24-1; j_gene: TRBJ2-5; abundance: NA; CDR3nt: TGTGCCACCAGTGACGTGTACCAAGAGACCCAGTACTTC; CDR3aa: CATSDVYQETQYF
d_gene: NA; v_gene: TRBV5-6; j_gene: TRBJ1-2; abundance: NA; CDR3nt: TGTGCCAGCATAGGCAGGGCCCGGGGCTACACCTTC; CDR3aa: CASIGRARGYTF
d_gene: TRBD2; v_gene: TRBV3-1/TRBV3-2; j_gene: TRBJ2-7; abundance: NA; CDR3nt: TGTGCCAGCAGCCGCTTGACTAGCGGATACGGTGAGCAGTACTTC; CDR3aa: CASSRLTSGYGEQYF
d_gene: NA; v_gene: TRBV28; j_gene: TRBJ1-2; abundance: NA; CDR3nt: TGTGCCAGCAGTTTTCGCGGAGGTTGGTATGGCTACACCTTC; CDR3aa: CASSFRGGWYGYTF
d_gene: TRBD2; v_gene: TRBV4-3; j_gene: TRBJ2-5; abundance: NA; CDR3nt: TGCGCCAGCAGCCAAGATCGGGGAGCGGGGTGGACCCAGTACTTC; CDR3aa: CASSQDRGAGWTQYF
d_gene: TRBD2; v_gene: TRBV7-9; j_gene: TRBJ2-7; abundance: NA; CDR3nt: TGTGCCAGCAGCTTCCCAGGACTAGCGGGGGCCCCCTACGAGCAGTACTTT; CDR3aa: CASSFPGLAGAPYEQYF
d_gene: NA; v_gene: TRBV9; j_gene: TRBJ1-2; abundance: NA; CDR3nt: TGTGCCAGCAGCGTAGGAGAATTGGATGGCTACACCTTC; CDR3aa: CASSVGELDGYTF
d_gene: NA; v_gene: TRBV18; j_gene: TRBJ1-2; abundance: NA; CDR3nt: TGTGCCAGCTCACCACCGGGCGCAGGGATCTATGGCTACACCTTC; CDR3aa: CASSPPGAGIYGYTF
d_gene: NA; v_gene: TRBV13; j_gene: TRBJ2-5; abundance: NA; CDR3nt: TGTGCCAGCAGCTTACGCGGGGAAGAGACCCAGTACTTC; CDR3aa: CASSLRGEETQYF
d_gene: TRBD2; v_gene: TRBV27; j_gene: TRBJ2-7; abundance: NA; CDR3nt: TGTGCCAGCAGTTCCATAGGGGCGGGAGTCTTCTACGAGCAGTACTTC; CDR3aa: CASSSIGAGVFYEQYF
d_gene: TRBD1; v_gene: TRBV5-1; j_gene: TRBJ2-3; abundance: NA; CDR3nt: TGCGCCAGCAGCTCGACAGGGGGTAAAGGAGATACGCAGTATTTT; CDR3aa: CASSSTGGKGDTQYF
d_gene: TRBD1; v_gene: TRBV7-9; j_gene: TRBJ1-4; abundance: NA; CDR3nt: TGTGCCAGCAGCTTACATCAGGGGGTAAGCGAAAAACTGTTTTTT; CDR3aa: CASSLHQGVSEKLFF
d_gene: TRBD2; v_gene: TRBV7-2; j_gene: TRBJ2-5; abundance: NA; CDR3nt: TGTGCCAGCAGCTTCACTAGCGGGACCCGAGACACCCAGTACTTC; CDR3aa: CASSFTSGTRDTQYF
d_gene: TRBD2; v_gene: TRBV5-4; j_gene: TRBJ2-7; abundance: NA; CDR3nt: TGTGCCAGCAGCTCGCAGGCGGGAGGATCATACGAGCAGTACTTC; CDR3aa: CASSSQAGGSYEQYF
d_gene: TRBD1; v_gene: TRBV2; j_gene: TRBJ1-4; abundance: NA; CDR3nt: TGTGCCAGCAAGACCAGACAGGGGAGGGAAAAACTGTTTTTT; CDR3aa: CASKTRQGREKLFF
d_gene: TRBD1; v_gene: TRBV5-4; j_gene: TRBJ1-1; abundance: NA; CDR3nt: TGTGCCAGCAGTCACAGACAGGGAGGCACTGAAGCTTTCTTT; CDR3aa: CASSHRQGGTEAFF
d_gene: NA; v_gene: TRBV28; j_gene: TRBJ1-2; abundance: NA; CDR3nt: TGTGCCAGCAGTTTAATGGGCAGGGTCTATGGCTACACCTTC; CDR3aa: CASSLMGRVYGYTF
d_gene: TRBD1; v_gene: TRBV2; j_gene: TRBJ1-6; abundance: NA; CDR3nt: TGTGCCAGCATGAATGGACAGGCCCCCGGGCATAATTCACCCCTCCACTTT; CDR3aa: CASMNGQAPGHNSPLHF
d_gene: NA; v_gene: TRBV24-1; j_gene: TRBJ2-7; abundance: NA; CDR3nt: TGTGCCACCAGTGATTTTACACGGATGCAAATTCATCACCAACAAGGGGGAATCGAGCAGTACTTC; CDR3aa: CATSDFTRMQIHHQQGGIEQYF
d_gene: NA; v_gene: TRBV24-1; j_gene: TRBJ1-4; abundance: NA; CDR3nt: TGTGCCACCAGTGACAGGGATGAAAAACTGTTTTTT; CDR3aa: CATSDRDEKLFF
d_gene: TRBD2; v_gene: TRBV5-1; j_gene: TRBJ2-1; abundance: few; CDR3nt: TGCGCCAGCAGGGGCGGGCGGGAGGCCTACAATGAGCAGTTCTTC; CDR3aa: CASRGGREAYNEQFF
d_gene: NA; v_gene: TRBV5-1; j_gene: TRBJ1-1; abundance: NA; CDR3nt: TGCGCCAGCAGCTTGGTTACGGGGAGGATAACGAACACTGAAGCTTTCTTT; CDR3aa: CASSLVTGRITNTEAFF
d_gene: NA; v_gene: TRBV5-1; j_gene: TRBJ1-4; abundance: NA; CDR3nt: TGCGCCAGCAGCCCCCAGACAGGTCCTAATGAAAAACTGTTTTTT; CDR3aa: CASSPQTGPNEKLFF
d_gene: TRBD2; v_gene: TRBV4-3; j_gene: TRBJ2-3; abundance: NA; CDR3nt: TGCGCCAGCAGCCAGTTCTTGGGGCTGACAGCGGGGGGCCCCAGGCATACGCAGTATTTT; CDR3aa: CASSQFLGLTAGGPRHTQYF
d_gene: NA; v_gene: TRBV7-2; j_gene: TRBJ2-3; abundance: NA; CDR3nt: TGTGCCAGCAGCTTAGAATTGACTCACACAGATACGCAGTATTTT; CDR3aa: CASSLELTHTDTQYF
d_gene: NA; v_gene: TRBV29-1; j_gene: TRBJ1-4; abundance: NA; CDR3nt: TGCAGCGTTGGAGAGGGGACAACGCTGTTTTTT; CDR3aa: CSVGEGTTLFF
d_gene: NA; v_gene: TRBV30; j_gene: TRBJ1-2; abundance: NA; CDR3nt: TGTGCCTGGAGTGTACCCGGTGGCTACACCTTC; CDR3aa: CAWSVPGGYTF
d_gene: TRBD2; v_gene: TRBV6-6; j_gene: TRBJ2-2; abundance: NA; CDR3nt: TGTGCCAGCAGCCGAGGGACTAGCGGGAGTTTTTTGGCCGGGGAGCTGTTTTTT; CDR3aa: CASSRGTSGSFLAGELFF